The 20 T cell receptor beta chains below all came from one sample that was sequenced in a study of blood T cell repertoires in COVID-19 (TCRdb year 2020). The protocol used for the library was the immunoSEQ multiplex PCR assay. The immuneACCESS repertoire file appears here via TCRdb, limited to in-frame rearrangements. These files lack a portion of the clones; in checked studies, under half of the deficit traces to unresolved V genes, and the cause of the others is not known. The sample yields tens of thousands of clones; approximately 80% were counted once. The ten largest clones represent 2% to 2.5% of the sample. The sequenced material came from peripheral blood. The receptor set was obtained from a man between 70 and 80 years old with COVID-19, enrolled during active disease.

This clone was recorded a few times. This chain connects TRBV19 to TRBJ2-5, with 14 bases identical to TRBD2. The germline CDR1 and CDR2 sequences are LNHDA and SQIVND (reference sequence). This CDR3 contains 14 residues. Losses at the gene ends were 4 bases for V and 6 bases for J; bases not matched to a gene: 1. The CDR3 region has the DNA TGTGCCAGTAGTAGGACTAGCGGGAGGAAGACCCAGTACTTC. The encoded protein is CASSRTSGRKTQYF.

This chain joins TRBV29-1 and TRBJ1-5; TRBD1 matches at 11 bases. After removal of 6 bases from V and 5 bases from J, the junction contained 6 bases not matched to a gene. The germline V gene has CDR1 SQVTM and CDR2 ANQGSEA. This CDR3 spans 14 amino acids. The CDR3 loop reads CSVRGDRGDQPQHF. The CDR3 DNA follows: TGCAGCGTCCGAGGGGACAGGGGGGATCAGCCCCAGCATTTT.

The chain combines TRBV28 with TRBJ2-1; 11 nucleotides line up with TRBD2. The CDR3 is 15 residues long. After removal of 3 bases from V and 8 bases from J, the junction contained 6 bases not matched to a gene. Germline V gene sequence: CDR1 MDHEN, CDR2 SYDVKM. Here the CDR3 DNA reads TGTGCCAGCAGTTTGTCGGGACTAGCGGTCGATGAGCAGTTCTTC. Amino acids: CASSLSGLAVDEQFF.

The CDR3 is CATSGQGKETQYF. For the CDR3, the DNA is TGTGCCACCAGCGGACAGGGGAAAGAGACCCAGTACTTC. The rearrangement links TRBV15 to TRBJ2-5; TRBD1 agrees at 9 bases. The germline V gene has CDR1 LNHNV and CDR2 YYDKDF (reference sequence). The CDR3 spans 13 residues. J gave up 3 bases and V 5 bases, and 1 base lay outside the gene matches.

The chain carries TRBV5-4 and TRBJ1-1, with D possibly matching TRBD1 (5 bases). V gave up 4 bases and J gave up 1 base, with 14 bases separating them. The CDR3 spans 15 residues. Germline lookup yields CDR1 SGHNT and CDR2 YYREEE (reference sequence). CDR3 nucleotides: TGTGCCAGCAGCCCGTTGATAGGGGCGAACACTGAAGCTTTCTTT. Amino acid sequence: CASSPLIGANTEAFF.

The CDR3 region is CASSSSALAASRDEQFF. CDR3 in DNA: TGCGCCAGCAGCTCAAGTGCGCTAGCGGCCAGCCGGGATGAGCAGTTCTTC. The chain recombines TRBV5-1 with TRBJ2-1; 7 bases agree with TRBD2. The CDR3 is 17 amino acids. The V segment lost 3 bases and the J segment 8 bases; nucleotides outside the gene matches: 17. CDR1 is SGHRS, CDR2 YFSETQ, per germline.

This clone has more than one count but fewer than ten. This chain connects TRBV28 to TRBJ1-2; 8 nucleotides line up with TRBD1. The germline CDR1 and CDR2 sequences are MDHEN and SYDVKM. CDR3 length: 15 residues. V was clipped by 2 bases and J by 8 bases; unmatched bases: 10. The CDR3 protein is CASSLVTQGAGGYTF. CDR3 sequence (DNA): TGTGCCAGCAGTTTAGTAACGCAGGGGGCAGGAGGCTACACCTTC.

The gene calls are TRBV6-1 and TRBJ2-2; D gene ambiguous. This CDR3 region has 15 residues. V was cut by 3 bases and J by 0 bases, with 8 bases left in between. From germline, CDR1 is MNHNS and CDR2 SASEGT. CDR3 nucleotide sequence: TGTGCCAGCAGTGAGATGAGAACGAACACCGGGGAGCTGTTTTTT. It is translated as CASSEMRTNTGELFF.

This clone has a handful of counts. The rearrangement joins TRBV7-9 to TRBJ1-1, with TRBD1 matching over 7 bases. V lost 4 bases, J lost 3 bases, and 11 bases stayed unmatched. CDR1 is SEHNR, CDR2 FQNEAQ, per germline (reference sequence). There are 16 residues in the CDR3. The CDR3 is CASSSRTGPLDTEAFF. The DNA of the CDR3 is TGTGCCAGCAGCTCGAGGACAGGTCCGCTAGACACTGAAGCTTTCTTT.

The chain carries TRBV18 and TRBJ1-4, with a possible D match to TRBD1 (5 bases). V dropped 5 bases and J dropped 5 bases, with 27 bases sitting between them. The germline V gene encodes CDR1 KGHSH and CDR2 LQKENI. The CDR3 length is 19 residues. DNA for the CDR3: TGTGCCAGCTCAACAGTTCTCCCCGGAGCGAGACAGAAAAATGAAAAACTGTTTTTT. As protein: CASSTVLPGARQKNEKLFF.

The genes are TRBV7-9 and TRBJ1-4; 8 bases are shared with TRBD1. Germline lookup yields CDR1 SEHNR and CDR2 FQNEAQ (reference sequence). This CDR3 comprises 16 residues. Trimming took 5 bases from V and 2 from J; bases not matched to a gene: 7. CDR3 bases: TGTGCCAGCAGCCGACAGGGGATTGGGACTAATGAAAAACTGTTTTTT. It codes for CASSRQGIGTNEKLFF.

The chain is built from TRBV24-1 and TRBJ2-1; 8 bases are shared with TRBD2. Germline CDR1 and CDR2: KGHDR and SFDVKD. The J segment lost 4 bases and the V segment lost 3 bases, leaving 7 bases of the junction unmatched. This CDR3 spans 16 amino acids. CDR3 in amino acids: CATSDAGLEAYNEQFF. For the CDR3, the DNA is TGTGCCACCAGTGATGCGGGACTAGAGGCGTACAATGAGCAGTTCTTC.

This sequence joins TRBV6-5 and TRBJ2-7, with 7 positions matching TRBD1. CDR1 is MNHEY, CDR2 SVGAGI, per germline. The J segment lost 2 bases and the V segment lost 0 bases, leaving 7 bases of the junction unmatched. CDR3 size: 16 residues. CDR3 in amino acids: CASSYSRQGDTYEQYF. The CDR3 DNA reads as TGTGCCAGCAGTTACTCGAGGCAGGGGGACACCTACGAGCAGTACTTC.

The rearrangement joins TRBV19 to TRBJ1-4; 10 bases line up with TRBD1. This CDR3 region has 16 residues. CDR1 is LNHDA and CDR2 is SQIVND in the germline V gene (reference sequence). With 5 bases clipped from V and 6 bases from J, the junction kept 9 bases outside the gene matches. CDR3 sequence reads: CASSSRQGAGHEKLFF. CDR3 coding DNA: TGTGCCAGTAGTTCCAGACAGGGGGCAGGCCATGAAAAACTGTTTTTT.

The V and J genes are TRBV4-2 and TRBJ1-1; 7 nucleotides agree with TRBD1. The CDR3 is made up of 16 amino acids. Germline-derived CDR1 and CDR2 are LGHNA and YNFKEQ. J was trimmed by 4 bases and V by 0 bases; bases with no gene match: 8. The CDR3 DNA reads TGTGCCAGCAGCCAAGAGCCTGACAGGGTTGGCACTGAAGCTTTCTTT. Translating gives CASSQEPDRVGTEAFF.

This clone was seen more than once but under ten times. The rearrangement uses TRBV4-1 and TRBJ1-3; 7 bases line up with TRBD1. The V gene end was trimmed by 3 bases and the J gene end by 9 bases; junction bases not matched to a gene: 11. The CDR3 is 15 amino acids. Germline CDR1 is MGHRA and CDR2 is YSYEKL. Here the CDR3 reads CASSHGTAEVGTIYF. The CDR3 DNA follows: TGCGCCAGCAGCCACGGGACAGCCGAGGTAGGCACCATATATTTT.

The chain joins TRBV6-5 to TRBJ1-2; D gene unclear. This CDR3 comprises 13 residues. Germline lookup yields CDR1 MNHEY and CDR2 SVGAGI. The ends were cut back, 6 bases at V and 5 bases at J, with 13 bases in the middle. CDR3 in amino acids: CASREGGSYGYTF. The CDR3 DNA follows: TGTGCCAGCAGGGAGGGAGGGTCGTATGGCTACACCTTC.

This clone has a handful of counts. The rearrangement joins TRBV28 to TRBJ1-2, with D tentatively TRBD1 (5 bases). CDR1 and CDR2 (germline): MDHEN, SYDVKM. V was clipped by 6 bases and J by 5 bases, with 19 bases between them. CDR3 length equals 15 residues. This chain's CDR3 is CASSLTGTAGYGYTF. CDR3 DNA sequence: TGTGCCAGCAGCTTAACCGGGACTGCGGGTTATGGCTACACCTTC.

This chain connects TRBV4-2 to TRBJ1-1; D call uncertain. V was trimmed by 3 bases and J by 3 bases, leaving 11 bases between them. Germline assignment: CDR1 LGHNA and CDR2 YNFKEQ. The length of the CDR3 is 14 residues. DNA of the CDR3: TGTGCCAGCAGCCATGTAAGGGAGGACACTGAAGCTTTCTTT. As protein: CASSHVREDTEAFF.

V and J are TRBV20-1 and TRBJ1-6, with D unresolved. The CDR3 is made up of 15 amino acids. From germline, CDR1 is DFQATT and CDR2 SNEGSKA (reference sequence). Trimming stripped 3 bases from V and 10 bases from J, with 19 bases between. This CDR3 is CSASYTNLRRSPLHF. The CDR3 bases are TGCAGTGCTAGTTATACTAACCTACGTAGATCACCCCTCCACTTT.